This T cell receptor beta chain was recovered during a study of response to subunit inactivated influenza vaccine (dated by TCRdb to 2017 to 2018). Some background on the complete study: To follow how T cells responded to a trivalent subunit inactivated influenza vaccine, the researchers relied on deep quantitative profiling of the T cell receptor repertoire.

The CDR3 starts with the cysteine, ends with the phenylalanine, and has 14 residues. The only DNA kept is the CDR3, 42 bases in frame from the first base. The V end loses 2 bases and the J end loses 5 bases, and a stretch of 9 bases separates them. CDR1 SGHTA and CDR2 FQGTGA were looked up in the germline V gene. Here is what the overall study found, with its caveats: It was suggested by the authors that each seasonal influenza vaccination may recruit only a limited number of new T cells.

This clonotype was observed a handful of times. Its binding antigen is unknown. Base qualities are not at hand, and no much larger clone is one base apart. The time point label for this specimen denotes: approximately 45 days after influenza vaccine administration. Library prep was done by RT-PCR. Sequencing relied on an Illumina HiSeq 2500. TCRdb reran the public reads through fastp at Q25 and MiXCR, keeping productive beta chains. Every entry covers one CDR3 protein and lists the most common genes and DNA from its rows. Counted in this sample were around 150,000 distinct CDR3 sequences; approximately 10% of them appeared once. The ten largest make up around 12% of the sample.

The chain employs TRBV7-3 and TRBJ2-2, with the D segment identity uncertain. This clonotype was sampled from a man aged 45-65 years who received an inactivated influenza vaccine. Donor details come from another sample of the same person, matched by shared clones. The starting material was non-naive T cells sorted from PBMCs, obtained more than 35 days after vaccination. The cell subset or site label corresponds to: memory T cell fraction. The CDR3 sequence is CASSLGRVTGELFF. The DNA reads TGTGCCAGCAGCTTAGGACGGGTTACCGGGGAGCTGTTTTTT.